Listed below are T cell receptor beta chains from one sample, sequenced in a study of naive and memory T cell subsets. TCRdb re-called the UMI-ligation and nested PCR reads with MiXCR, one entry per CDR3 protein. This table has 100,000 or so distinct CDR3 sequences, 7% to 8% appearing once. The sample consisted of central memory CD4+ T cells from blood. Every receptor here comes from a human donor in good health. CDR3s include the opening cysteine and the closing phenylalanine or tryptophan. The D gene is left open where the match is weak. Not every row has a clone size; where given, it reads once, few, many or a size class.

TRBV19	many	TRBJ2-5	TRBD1	TGTGCCAGTAGTACCGGACAGGGACAGAAAGAGACCCAGTACTTC	CASSTGQGQKETQYF
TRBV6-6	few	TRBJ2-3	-	TGTGCCAGCAGTTATTCAGATACGCAGTATTTT	CASSYSDTQYF
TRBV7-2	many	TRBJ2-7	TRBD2	TGTGCCAGCAGCCAAAGGGCTGCTAGCGGAGGATCCTACGAGCAGTACTTC	CASSQRAASGGSYEQYF
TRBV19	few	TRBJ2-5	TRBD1	TGTGCCACCTGGGACAGGGGGCAAGAGACCCAGTACTTC	CATWDRGQETQYF
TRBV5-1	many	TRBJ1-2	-	TGCGCCAGCAGCTTGGACGGAGACTATGGCTACACCTTC	CASSLDGDYGYTF
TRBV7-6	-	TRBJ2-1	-	TGTGCCAGCAGCCCCCTGGCAGCCAACAATGAGCAGTTCTTC	CASSPLAANNEQFF
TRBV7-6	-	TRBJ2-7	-	TGTGCCAGCAGCCCATCGGGGCTAGCTGGCGAGCAGTACTTC	CASSPSGLAGEQYF
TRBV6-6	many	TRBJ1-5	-	TGTGCCAGCAGTTGGCCCAATCAGCCCCAGCATTTT	CASSWPNQPQHF
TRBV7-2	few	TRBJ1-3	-	TGTGCCAGCAGCTTGGGGGGGCCGGCTGGAAACACCATATATTTT	CASSLGGPAGNTIYF
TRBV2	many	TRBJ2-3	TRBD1	TGTGCCAGCAAGGGACAGGGGGCTGCAGATACGCAGTATTTT	CASKGQGAADTQYF
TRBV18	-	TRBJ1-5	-	TGTGCCAGCTCACCCGTATCGTATCAGCCCCAGCATTTT	CASSPVSYQPQHF
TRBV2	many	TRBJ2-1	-	TGTGCCAGCAGAGAGGGTGACAATGAGCAGTTCTTC	CASREGDNEQFF
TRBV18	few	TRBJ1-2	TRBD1	TGTGCCAGCTCGCGGGACAGGGAAGGGTATGGCTACACCTTC	CASSRDREGYGYTF
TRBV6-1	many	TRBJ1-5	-	TGTGCCAGCAATACGGGGTCGGATCAGCCCCAGCATTTT	CASNTGSDQPQHF
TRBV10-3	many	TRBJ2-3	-	TGTGCCATCAGTGAGTCGTGCTGCACAGATACGCAGTATTTT	CAISESCCTDTQYF
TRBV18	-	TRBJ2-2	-	TGTGCCAGCTCACCACGTTCTTCAGAACGGGGAAACACCGGGGAGCTGTTTTTT	CASSPRSSERGNTGELFF
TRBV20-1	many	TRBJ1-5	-	TGCAGTGCTAACTCGCCGAAGGGGAGCAATCAGCCCCAGCATTTT	CSANSPKGSNQPQHF
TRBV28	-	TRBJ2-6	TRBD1	TGTGCCAGCAGTTTACCCCGCAGGGGGCGAGACTCTGGGGCCAACGTCCTGACTTTC	CASSLPRRGRDSGANVLTF
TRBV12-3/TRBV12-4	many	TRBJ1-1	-	TGTGCCAGCAGTGGGGGGGGACCAGTGGAGGAAGCTTTCTTT	CASSGGGPVEEAFF
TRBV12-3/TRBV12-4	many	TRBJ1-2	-	TGTGCCAGCACCAACTATGCTAACTATGGCTACACCTTC	CASTNYANYGYTF
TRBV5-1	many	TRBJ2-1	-	TGCGCCAGCAGGCGTTCCGGGACAACCCTCAATGAGCAGTTCTTC	CASRRSGTTLNEQFF
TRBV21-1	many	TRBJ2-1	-	TGTGCCAGCAGCAAAGATTACAATGAGCAGTTCTTC	CASSKDYNEQFF
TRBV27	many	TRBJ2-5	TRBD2	TGTGCCAGCAGGAGTTTAGGTCTAACTAGCGGGAGCGAAGAGACCCAGTACTTC	CASRSLGLTSGSEETQYF
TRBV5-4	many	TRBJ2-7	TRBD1	TGTGCCAGCAGCTTGAAACAGGGGGCGTACGAGCAGTACTTC	CASSLKQGAYEQYF